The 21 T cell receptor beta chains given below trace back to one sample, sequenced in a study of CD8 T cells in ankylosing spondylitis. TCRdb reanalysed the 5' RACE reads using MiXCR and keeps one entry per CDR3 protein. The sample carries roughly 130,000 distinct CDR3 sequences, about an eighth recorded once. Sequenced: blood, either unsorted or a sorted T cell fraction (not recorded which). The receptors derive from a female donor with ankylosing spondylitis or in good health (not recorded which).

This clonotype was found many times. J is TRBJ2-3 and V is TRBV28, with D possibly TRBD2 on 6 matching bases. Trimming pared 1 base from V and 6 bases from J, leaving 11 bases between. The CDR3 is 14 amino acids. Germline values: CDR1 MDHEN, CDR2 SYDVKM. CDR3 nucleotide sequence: TGTGCCAGCAGTTTATACGGGGGAAGGGATACGCAGTATTTT. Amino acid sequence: CASSLYGGRDTQYF.

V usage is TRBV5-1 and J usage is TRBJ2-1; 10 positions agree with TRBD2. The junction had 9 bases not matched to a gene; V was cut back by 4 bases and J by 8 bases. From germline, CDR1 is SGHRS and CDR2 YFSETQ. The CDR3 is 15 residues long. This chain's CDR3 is CASSALASGSDEQFF. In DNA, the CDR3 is TGCGCCAGCAGCGCGTTAGCTAGCGGGAGCGATGAGCAGTTCTTC.

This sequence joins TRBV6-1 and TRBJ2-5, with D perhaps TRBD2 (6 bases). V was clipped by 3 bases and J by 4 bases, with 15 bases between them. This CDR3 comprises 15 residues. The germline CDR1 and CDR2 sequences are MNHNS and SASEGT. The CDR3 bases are TGTGCCAGCAGTGATGGGCGGGGTCCGCTAGAGACCCAGTACTTC. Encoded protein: CASSDGRGPLETQYF.

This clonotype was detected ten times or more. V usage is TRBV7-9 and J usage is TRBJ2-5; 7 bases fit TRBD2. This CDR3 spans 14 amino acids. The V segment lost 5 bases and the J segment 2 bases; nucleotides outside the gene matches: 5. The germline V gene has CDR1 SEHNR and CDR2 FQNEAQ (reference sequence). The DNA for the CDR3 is TGTGCCAGCAGCCCCGGGGGGAATCAAGAGACCCAGTACTTC. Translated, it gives CASSPGGNQETQYF.

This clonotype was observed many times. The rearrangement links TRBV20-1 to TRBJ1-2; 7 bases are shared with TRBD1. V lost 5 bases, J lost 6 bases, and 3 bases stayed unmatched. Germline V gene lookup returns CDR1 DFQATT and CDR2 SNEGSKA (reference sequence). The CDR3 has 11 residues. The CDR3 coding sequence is TGCAGTGCTCCAGGGGGAAATGGCTACACCTTC. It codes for CSAPGGNGYTF.

CDR3: CASSAPSGDRVRNEQFF. CDR3 coding DNA: TGTGCCAGCAGCGCTCCTTCCGGGGACAGGGTTAGAAATGAGCAGTTCTTC. The chain couples TRBV9 to TRBJ2-1; TRBD1 matches 9 bases. Germline trimming cut 3 bases from V and 7 bases from J; bases unmatched to any gene: 14. Germline CDR1 SGDLS, CDR2 YYNGEE. The CDR3 loop spans 17 amino acids.

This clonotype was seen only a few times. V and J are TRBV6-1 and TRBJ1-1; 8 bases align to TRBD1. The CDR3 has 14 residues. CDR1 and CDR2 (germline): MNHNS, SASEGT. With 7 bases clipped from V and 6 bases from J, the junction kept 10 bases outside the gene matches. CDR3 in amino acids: CASTPGGGRSEAFF. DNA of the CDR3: TGTGCCAGCACCCCAGGGGGCGGAAGGTCTGAAGCTTTCTTT.

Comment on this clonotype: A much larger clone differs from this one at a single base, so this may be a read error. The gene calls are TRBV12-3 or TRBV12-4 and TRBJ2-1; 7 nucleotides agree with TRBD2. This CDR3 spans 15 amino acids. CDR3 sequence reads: CASSFGRESHNEQLF. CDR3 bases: TGTGCCAGCAGTTTTGGGCGGGAGAGCCACAATGAGCAGCTCTTC.

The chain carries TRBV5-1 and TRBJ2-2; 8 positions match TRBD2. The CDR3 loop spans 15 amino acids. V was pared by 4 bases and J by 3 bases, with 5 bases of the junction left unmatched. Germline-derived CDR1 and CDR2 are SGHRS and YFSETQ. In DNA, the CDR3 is TGCGCCAGCAGCCAGGGACTAGTGTACACCGGGGAGCTGTTTTTT. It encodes CASSQGLVYTGELFF. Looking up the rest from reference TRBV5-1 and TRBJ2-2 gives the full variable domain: KAGVTQTPRYLIKTRGQQVTLSCSPISGHRSVSWYQQTPGQGLQFLFEYFSETQRNKGNFPGRFSGRQFSNSRSEMNVSTLELGDSALYLCASSQGLVYTGELFFGEGSRLTVL.

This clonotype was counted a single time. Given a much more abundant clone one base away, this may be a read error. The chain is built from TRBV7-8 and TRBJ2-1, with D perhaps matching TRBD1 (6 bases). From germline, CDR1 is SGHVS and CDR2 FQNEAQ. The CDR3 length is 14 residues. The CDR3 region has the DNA TGTACCAGCAGCTTTAGGACAGAATACAATGAGCAGTTCTTC. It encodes CTSSFRTEYNEQFF.

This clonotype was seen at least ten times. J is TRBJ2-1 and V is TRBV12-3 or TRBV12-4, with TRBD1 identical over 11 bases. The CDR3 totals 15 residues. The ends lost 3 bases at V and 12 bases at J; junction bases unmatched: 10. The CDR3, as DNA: TGTGCCAGCAGTTTGGCCGGGACAGGGGGTCAGGGGCAGTTCTTC. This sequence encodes CASSLAGTGGQGQFF.

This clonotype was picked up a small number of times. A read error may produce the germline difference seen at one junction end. Here the CDR3 reads CASSDREGTYEQCF. CDR3 coding DNA: TGTGCCAGCAGTGATCGCGAAGGGACCTACGAGCAGTGCTTC. The chain couples TRBV28 to TRBJ2-7; D could derive from TRBD1 or TRBD2 (5 bases each). The germline V gene encodes CDR1 MDHEN and CDR2 SYDVKM. This CDR3 has 14 amino acids.

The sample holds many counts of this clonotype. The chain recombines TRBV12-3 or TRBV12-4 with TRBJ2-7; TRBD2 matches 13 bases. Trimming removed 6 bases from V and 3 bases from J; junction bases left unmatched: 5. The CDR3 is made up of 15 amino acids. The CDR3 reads CASRYGTSGNYEQYF. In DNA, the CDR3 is TGTGCCAGCAGATATGGGACTAGCGGGAACTACGAGCAGTACTTC.

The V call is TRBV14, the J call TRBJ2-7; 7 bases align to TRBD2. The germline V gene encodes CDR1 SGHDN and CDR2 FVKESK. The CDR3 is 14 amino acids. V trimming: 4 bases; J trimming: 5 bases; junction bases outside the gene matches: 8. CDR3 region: CASSLWPSGHEQYF. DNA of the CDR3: TGTGCCAGCAGCCTATGGCCTAGCGGACACGAGCAGTACTTC.

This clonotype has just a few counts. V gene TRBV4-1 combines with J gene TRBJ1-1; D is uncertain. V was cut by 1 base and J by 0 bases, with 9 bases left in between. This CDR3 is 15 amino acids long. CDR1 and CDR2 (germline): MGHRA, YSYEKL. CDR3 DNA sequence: TGCGCCAGCAGCCAAGCTATGATCATGAACACTGAAGCTTTCTTT. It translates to CASSQAMIMNTEAFF.

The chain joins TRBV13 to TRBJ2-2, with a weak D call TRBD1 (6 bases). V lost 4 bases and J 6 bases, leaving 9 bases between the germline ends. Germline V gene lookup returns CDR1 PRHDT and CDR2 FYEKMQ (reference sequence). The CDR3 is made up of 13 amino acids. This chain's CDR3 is CASSSRGPGELFF. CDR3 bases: TGTGCCAGCAGCTCCAGGGGACCCGGGGAGCTGTTTTTT.

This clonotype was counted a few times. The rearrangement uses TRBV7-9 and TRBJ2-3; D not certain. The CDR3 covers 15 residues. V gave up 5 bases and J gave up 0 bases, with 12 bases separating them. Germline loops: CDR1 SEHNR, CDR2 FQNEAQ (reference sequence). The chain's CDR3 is CASSITYGSTDTQYF. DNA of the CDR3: TGTGCCAGCAGCATAACGTACGGGAGCACAGATACGCAGTATTTT.

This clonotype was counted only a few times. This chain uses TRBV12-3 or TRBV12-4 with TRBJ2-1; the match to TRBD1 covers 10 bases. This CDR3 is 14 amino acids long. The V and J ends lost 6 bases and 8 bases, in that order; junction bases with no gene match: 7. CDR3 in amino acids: CASSLGGQGYEQFF. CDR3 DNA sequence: TGTGCCAGCAGCCTGGGGGGACAGGGGTATGAGCAGTTCTTC.

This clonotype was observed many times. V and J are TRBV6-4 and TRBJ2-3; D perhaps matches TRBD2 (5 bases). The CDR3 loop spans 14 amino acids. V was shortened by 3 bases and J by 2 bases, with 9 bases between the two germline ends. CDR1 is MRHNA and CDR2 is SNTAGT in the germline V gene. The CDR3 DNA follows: TGTGCCAGCAGTGATGGACTCTACACAGATACGCAGTATTTT. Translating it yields CASSDGLYTDTQYF.

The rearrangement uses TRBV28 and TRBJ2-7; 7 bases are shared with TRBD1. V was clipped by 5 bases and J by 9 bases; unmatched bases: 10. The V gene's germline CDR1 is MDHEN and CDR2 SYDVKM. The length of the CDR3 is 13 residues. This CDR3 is CASSGRQGLSQYF. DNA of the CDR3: TGTGCCAGCAGTGGGAGACAGGGTCTCTCGCAGTACTTC.

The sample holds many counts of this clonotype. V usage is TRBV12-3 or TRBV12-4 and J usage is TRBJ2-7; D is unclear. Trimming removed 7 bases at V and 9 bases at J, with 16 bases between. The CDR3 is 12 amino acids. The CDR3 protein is CASIGRSLVQYF. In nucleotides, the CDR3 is TGTGCCAGCATAGGGCGGTCCTTAGTGCAGTACTTC.